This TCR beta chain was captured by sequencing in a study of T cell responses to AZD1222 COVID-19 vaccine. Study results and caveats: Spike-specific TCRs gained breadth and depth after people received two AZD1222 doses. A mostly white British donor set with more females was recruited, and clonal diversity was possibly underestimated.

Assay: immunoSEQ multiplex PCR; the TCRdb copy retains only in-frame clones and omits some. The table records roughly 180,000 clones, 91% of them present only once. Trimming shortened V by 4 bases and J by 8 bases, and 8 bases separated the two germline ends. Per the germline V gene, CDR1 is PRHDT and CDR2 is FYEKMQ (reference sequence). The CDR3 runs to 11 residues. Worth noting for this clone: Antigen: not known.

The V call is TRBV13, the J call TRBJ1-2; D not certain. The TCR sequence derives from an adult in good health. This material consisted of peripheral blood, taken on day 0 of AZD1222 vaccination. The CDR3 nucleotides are TGTGCCAGCAGCTCTTCTCGAGGCTACACCTTC. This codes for CASSSSRGYTF.